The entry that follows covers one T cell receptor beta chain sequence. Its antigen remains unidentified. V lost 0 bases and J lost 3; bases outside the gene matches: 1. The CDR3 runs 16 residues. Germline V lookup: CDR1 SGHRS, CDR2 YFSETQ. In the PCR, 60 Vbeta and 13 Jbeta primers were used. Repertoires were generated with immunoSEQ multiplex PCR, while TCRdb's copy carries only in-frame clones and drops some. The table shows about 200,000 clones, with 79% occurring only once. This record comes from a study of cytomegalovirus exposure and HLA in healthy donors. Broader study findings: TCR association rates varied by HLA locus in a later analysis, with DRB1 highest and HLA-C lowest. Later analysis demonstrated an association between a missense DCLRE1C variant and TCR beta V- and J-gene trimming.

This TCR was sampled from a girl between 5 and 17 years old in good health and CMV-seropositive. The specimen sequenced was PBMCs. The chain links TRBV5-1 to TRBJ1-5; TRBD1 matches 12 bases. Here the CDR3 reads CASSLGDRGPNQPQHF. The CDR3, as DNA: TGCGCCAGCAGCTTGGGGGACAGGGGGCCCAATCAGCCCCAGCATTTT.